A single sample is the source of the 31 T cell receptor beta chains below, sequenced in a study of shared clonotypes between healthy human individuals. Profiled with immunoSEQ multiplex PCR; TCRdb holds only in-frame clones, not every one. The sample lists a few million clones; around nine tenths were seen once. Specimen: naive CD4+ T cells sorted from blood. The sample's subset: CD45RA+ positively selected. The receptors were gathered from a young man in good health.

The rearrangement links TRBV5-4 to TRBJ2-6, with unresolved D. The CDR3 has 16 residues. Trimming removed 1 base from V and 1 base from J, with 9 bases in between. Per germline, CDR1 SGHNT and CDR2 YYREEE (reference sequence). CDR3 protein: CASSLTVLSGANVLTF. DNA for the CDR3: TGTGCCAGCAGCTTGACAGTCCTGTCTGGGGCCAACGTCCTGACTTTC.

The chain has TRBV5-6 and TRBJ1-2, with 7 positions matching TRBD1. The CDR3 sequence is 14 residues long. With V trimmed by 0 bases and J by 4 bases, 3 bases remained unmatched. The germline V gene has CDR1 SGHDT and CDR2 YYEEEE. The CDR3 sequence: CASSLEQGLYGYTF. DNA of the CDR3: TGTGCCAGCAGCTTGGAACAGGGGCTCTATGGCTACACCTTC.

CDR3 DNA: TGTGCCAGCAGTGTACGACCGGGACAAACAAGGAGTACGCAGTATTTT. This encodes CASSVRPGQTRSTQYF. The V gene is TRBV6-1, the J gene TRBJ2-3; D possibly corresponds to TRBD1 (6 bases). The CDR3 has 16 residues. Trimming cost V 4 bases and J 8 bases, with 22 bases left between them. Per germline, CDR1 MNHNS and CDR2 SASEGT.

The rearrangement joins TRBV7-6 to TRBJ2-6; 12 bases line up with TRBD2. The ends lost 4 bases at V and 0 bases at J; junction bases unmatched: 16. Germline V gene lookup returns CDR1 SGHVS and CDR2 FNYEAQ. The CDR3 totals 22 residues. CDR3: CASSSTSGTSGRQASGANVLTF. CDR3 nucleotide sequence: TGTGCCAGCAGCTCGACATCCGGGACTAGCGGGCGACAAGCCTCTGGGGCCAACGTCCTGACTTTC.

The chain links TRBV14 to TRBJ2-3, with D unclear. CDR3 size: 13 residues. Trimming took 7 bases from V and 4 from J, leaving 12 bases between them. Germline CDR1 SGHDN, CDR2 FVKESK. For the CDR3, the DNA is TGTGCCAGCACCTCAAGGAGCGCAGATACGCAGTATTTT. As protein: CASTSRSADTQYF.

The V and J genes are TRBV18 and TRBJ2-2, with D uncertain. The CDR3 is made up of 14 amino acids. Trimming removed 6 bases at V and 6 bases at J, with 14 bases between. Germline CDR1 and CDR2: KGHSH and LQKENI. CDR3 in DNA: TGTGCCAGCTCTATCTCCGGGTGGCCCGGGGAGCTGTTTTTT. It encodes CASSISGWPGELFF.

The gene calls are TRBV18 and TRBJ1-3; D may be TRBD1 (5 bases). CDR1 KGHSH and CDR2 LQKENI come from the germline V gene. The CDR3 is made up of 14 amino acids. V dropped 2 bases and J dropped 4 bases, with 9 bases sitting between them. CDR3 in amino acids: CASSPEGYGNTIYF. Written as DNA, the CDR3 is TGTGCCAGCTCACCAGAGGGGTACGGAAACACCATATATTTT.

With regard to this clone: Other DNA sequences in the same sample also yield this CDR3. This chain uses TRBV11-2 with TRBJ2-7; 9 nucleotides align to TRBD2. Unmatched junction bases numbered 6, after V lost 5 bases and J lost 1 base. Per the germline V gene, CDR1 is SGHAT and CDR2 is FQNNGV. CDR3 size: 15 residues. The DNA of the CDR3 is TGTGCCAGCAGCACCCGACTAGCGGCGTCCTACGAGCAGTACTTC. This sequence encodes CASSTRLAASYEQYF.

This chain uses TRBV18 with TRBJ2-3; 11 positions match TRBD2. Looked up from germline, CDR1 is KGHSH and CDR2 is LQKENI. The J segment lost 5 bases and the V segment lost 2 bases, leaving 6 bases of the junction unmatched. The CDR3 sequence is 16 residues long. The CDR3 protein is CASSPVPSGRKDTQYF. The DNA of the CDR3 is TGTGCCAGCTCACCAGTACCTAGCGGGAGGAAAGATACGCAGTATTTT.

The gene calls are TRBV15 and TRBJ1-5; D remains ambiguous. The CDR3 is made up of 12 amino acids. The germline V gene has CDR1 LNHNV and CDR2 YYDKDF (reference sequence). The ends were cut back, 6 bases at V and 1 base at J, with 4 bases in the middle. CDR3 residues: CATSQSNQPQHF. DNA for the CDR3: TGTGCCACCAGTCAGAGCAATCAGCCCCAGCATTTT.

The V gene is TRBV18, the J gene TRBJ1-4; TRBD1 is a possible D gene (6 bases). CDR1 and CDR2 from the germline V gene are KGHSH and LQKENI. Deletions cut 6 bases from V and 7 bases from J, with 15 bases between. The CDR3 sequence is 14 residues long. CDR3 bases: TGTGCCAGCTCCCGGACAGCGAGTGGTGAAAAACTGTTTTTT. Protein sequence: CASSRTASGEKLFF.

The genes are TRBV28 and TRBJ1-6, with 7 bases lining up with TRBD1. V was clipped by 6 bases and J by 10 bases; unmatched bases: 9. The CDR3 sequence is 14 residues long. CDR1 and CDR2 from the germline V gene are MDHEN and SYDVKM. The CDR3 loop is CASSTRGGRSPLHF. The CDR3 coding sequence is TGTGCCAGCAGCACTAGAGGGGGCCGATCACCCCTCCACTTT.

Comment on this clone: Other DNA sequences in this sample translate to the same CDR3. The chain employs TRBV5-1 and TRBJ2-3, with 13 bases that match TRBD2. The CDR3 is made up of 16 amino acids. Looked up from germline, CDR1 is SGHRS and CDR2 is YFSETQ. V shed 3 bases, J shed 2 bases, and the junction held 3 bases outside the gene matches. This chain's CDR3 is CASSSGTSGDTDTQYF. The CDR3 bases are TGCGCCAGCAGCTCTGGGACTAGCGGGGACACAGATACGCAGTATTTT.

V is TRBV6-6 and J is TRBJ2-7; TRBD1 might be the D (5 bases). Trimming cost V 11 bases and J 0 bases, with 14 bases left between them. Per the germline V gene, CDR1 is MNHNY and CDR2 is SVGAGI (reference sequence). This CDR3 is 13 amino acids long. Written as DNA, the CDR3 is TGTGCCTCCCGCCCAGGGAACTCCTACGAGCAGTACTTC. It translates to CASRPGNSYEQYF.

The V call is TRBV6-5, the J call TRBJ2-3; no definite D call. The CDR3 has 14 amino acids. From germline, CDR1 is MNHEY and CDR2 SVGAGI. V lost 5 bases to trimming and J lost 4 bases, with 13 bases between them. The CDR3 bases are TGTGCCAGCAGTAAAGCGCCTTCGGCAGATACGCAGTATTTT. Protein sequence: CASSKAPSADTQYF.

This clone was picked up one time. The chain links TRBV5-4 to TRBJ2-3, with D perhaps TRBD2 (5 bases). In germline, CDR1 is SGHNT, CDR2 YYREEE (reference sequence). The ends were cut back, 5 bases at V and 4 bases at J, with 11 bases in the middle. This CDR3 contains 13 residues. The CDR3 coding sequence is TGTGCCAGCAGGATGCCCGGGGCAGATACGCAGTATTTT. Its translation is CASRMPGADTQYF.

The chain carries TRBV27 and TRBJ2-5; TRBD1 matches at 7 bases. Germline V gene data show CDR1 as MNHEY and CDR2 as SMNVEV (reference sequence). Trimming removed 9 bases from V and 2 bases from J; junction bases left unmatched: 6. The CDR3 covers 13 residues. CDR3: CASRRQGQETQYF. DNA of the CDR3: TGTGCCAGTCGACGACAGGGACAAGAGACCCAGTACTTC.

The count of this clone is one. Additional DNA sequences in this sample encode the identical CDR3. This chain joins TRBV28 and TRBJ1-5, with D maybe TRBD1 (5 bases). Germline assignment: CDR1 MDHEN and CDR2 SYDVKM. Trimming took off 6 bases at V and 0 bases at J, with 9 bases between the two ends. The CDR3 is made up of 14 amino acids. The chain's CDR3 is CASSAGGSNQPQHF. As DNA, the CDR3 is TGTGCCAGCAGCGCCGGGGGTAGCAATCAGCCCCAGCATTTT.

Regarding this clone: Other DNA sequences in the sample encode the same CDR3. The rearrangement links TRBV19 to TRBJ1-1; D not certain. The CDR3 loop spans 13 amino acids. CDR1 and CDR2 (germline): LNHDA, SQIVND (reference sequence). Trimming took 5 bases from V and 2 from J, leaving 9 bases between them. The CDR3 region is CASSALINTEAFF. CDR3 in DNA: TGTGCCAGTAGTGCCCTTATAAACACTGAAGCTTTCTTT.

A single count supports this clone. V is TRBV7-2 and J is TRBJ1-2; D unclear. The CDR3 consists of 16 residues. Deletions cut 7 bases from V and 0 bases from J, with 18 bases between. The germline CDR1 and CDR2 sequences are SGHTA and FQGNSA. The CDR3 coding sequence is TGTGCCAGCATCACCGAGCCGGGCCGAGCTAACTATGGCTACACCTTC. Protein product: CASITEPGRANYGYTF.

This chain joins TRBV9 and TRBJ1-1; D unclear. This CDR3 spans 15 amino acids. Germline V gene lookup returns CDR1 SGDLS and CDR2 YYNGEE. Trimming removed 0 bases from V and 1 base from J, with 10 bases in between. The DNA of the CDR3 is TGTGCCAGCAGCGTAGTGCCACAGACGAACACTGAAGCTTTCTTT. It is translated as CASSVVPQTNTEAFF.

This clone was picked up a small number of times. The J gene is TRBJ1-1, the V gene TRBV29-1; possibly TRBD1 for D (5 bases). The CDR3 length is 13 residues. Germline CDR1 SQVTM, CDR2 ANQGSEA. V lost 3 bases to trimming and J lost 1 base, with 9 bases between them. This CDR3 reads CSVEGTSNTEAFF. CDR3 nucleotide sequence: TGCAGCGTTGAGGGGACGTCGAACACTGAAGCTTTCTTT.

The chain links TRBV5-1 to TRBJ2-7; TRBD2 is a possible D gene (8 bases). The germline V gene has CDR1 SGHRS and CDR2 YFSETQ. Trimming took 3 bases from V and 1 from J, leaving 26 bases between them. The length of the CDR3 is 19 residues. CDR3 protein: CASSSSGGTAAPLSYEQYF. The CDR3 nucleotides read TGCGCCAGCAGCTCCTCGGGGGGGACAGCCGCTCCCCTTTCCTACGAGCAGTACTTC.

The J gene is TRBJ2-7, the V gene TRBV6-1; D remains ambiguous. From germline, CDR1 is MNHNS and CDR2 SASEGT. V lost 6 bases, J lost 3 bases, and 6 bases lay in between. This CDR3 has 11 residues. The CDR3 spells CASRMNYEQYF. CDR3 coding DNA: TGTGCCAGCAGGATGAACTACGAGCAGTACTTC.

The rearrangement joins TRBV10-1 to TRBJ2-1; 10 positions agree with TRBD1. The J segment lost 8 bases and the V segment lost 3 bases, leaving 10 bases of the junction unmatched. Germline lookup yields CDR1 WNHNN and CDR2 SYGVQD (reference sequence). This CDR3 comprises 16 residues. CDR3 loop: CASSDSGTGVGDEQFF. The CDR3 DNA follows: TGCGCCAGCAGTGACTCCGGGACAGGGGTGGGTGATGAGCAGTTCTTC.

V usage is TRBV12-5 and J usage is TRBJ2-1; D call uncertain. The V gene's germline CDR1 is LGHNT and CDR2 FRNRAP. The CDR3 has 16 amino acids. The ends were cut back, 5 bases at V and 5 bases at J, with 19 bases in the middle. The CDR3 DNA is TGTGCTAGTGGTGCCTCAGTCGGCAGGTTCGACAATGAGCAGTTCTTC. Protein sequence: CASGASVGRFDNEQFF.

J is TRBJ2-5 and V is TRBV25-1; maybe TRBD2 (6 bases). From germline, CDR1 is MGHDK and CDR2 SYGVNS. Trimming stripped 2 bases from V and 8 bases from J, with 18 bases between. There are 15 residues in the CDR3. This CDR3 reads CASSEGGLQVRTQYF. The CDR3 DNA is TGTGCCAGCAGTGAAGGAGGGCTCCAGGTCCGAACCCAGTACTTC.

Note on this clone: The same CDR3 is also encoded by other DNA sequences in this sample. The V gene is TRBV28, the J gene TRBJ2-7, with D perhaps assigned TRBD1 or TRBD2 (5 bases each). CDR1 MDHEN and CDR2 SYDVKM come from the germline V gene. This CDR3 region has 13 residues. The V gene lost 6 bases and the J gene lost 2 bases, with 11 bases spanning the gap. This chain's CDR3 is CASSSGPPYEQYF. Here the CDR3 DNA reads TGTGCCAGCAGCTCGGGACCACCCTACGAGCAGTACTTC.

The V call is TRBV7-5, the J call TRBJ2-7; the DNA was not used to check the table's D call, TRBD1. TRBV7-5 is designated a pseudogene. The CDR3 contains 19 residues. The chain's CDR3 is CARSLETPSPHRGRNEQYF. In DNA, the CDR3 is TGTGCCAGAAGCTTAGAAACACCGTCGCCTCACAGGGGGCGCAACGAGCAGTACTTC.

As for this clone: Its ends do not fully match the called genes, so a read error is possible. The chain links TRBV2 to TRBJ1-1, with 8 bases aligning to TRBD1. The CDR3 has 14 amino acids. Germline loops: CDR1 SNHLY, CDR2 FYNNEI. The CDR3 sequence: CASRGDRPNPEAFF. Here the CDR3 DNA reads TGTGCCAGCAGGGGGGACAGGCCGAACCCTGAAGCTTTCTTT.

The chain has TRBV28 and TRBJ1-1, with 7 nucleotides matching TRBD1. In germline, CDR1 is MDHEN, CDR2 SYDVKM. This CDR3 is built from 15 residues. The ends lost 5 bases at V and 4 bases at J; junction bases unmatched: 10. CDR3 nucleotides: TGTGCCAGCAGTCCCGCTACAGGGGTCTCCACTGAAGCTTTCTTT. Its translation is CASSPATGVSTEAFF.